Below, 28 T cell receptor beta chains from the same sample are listed, as sequenced in a study of blood T cell repertoires in COVID-19. Repertoires were generated with immunoSEQ multiplex PCR, while TCRdb's copy carries only in-frame clones and drops some. Here the sample spans 200,000 to 300,000 clones, more than 90% being singletons. The material sequenced was peripheral blood. Source of these receptors: a person aged 18-29 years with COVID-19, enrolled during active disease.

The V call is TRBV2, the J call TRBJ2-1; 10 bases are a match to TRBD2. CDR3 length: 14 residues. The germline CDR1 and CDR2 sequences are SNHLY and FYNNEI. V dropped 4 bases and J dropped 11; count of bases not matched to a gene: 8. The CDR3 protein is CASSVERGGPQQFF. The CDR3 DNA reads as TGTGCCAGCAGTGTCGAGCGGGGGGGGCCTCAGCAGTTCTTC.

The V call is TRBV7-9, the J call TRBJ2-2, with 9 positions matching TRBD1. Germline values: CDR1 SEHNR, CDR2 FQNEAQ (reference sequence). Losses at the gene ends were 5 bases for V and 6 bases for J; bases not matched to a gene: 7. This CDR3 has 15 amino acids. CDR3 bases: TGTGCCAGCAGCCCGCGGACAGGGGAGGCCGGGGAGCTGTTTTTT. This gives the protein CASSPRTGEAGELFF.

The V gene is TRBV12-3 or TRBV12-4, the J gene TRBJ2-3; 12 bases map to TRBD2. CDR3 length: 13 residues. V gave up 10 bases and J gave up 7 bases; unmatched junction bases: 6. The CDR3 region is CATLAGGPNTQYF. The CDR3 DNA sequence: TGTGCCACACTAGCGGGAGGACCCAATACGCAGTATTTT.

The gene calls are TRBV15 and TRBJ1-4, with TRBD1 as a possible D gene (6 bases). CDR3 length equals 15 residues. V was clipped by 4 bases and J by 2 bases, with 11 bases between them. Germline CDR1 LNHNV, CDR2 YYDKDF (reference sequence). The CDR3 loop is CATSTSGATNEKLFF. CDR3 in DNA: TGTGCCACCAGCACTTCAGGGGCTACTAATGAAAAACTGTTTTTT.

The V and J genes are TRBV9 and TRBJ1-1; maybe TRBD1 (5 bases). Trimming took 0 bases from V and 4 from J, leaving 10 bases between them. Germline V gene sequence: CDR1 SGDLS, CDR2 YYNGEE. The CDR3 runs to 14 residues. The CDR3 DNA sequence: TGTGCCAGCAGCGTAGCTCCAAGGGGCACTGAAGCTTTCTTT. The encoded protein is CASSVAPRGTEAFF.

The chain couples TRBV19 to TRBJ2-1; 11 positions match TRBD2. This CDR3 has 13 amino acids. Germline CDR1 and CDR2: LNHDA and SQIVND (reference sequence). The J segment lost 10 bases and the V segment lost 3 bases, leaving 2 bases of the junction unmatched. Here the CDR3 reads CASSIRLAGEQFF. The CDR3 coding sequence is TGTGCCAGTAGTATTCGACTAGCGGGAGAGCAGTTCTTC. The full variable domain, in which reference TRBV19 and TRBJ2-1 provide the parts outside the CDR3, is DGGITQSPKYLFRKEGQNVTLSCEQNLNHDAMYWYRQDPGQGLRLIYYSQIVNDFQKGDIAEGYSVSREKKESFPLTVTSAQKNPTAFYLCASSIRLAGEQFFGPGTRLTVL.

The chain uses TRBV19 and TRBJ1-4; 8 bases line up with TRBD1. The junction had 13 bases not matched to a gene; V was cut back by 10 bases and J by 3 bases. The CDR3 extends over 16 amino acids. Germline assignment: CDR1 LNHDA and CDR2 SQIVND (reference sequence). CDR3: CATQDRGGGSNEKLFF. The DNA for the CDR3 is TGTGCCACCCAAGACAGGGGAGGAGGATCTAATGAAAAACTGTTTTTT.

The V and J genes are TRBV9 and TRBJ2-7; D gene uncertain. The CDR3 length is 14 residues. Germline assignment: CDR1 SGDLS and CDR2 YYNGEE. V dropped 4 bases and J dropped 2 bases, with 13 bases sitting between them. The CDR3 DNA reads as TGTGCCAGCAGCCACGCGGCCGGTACCTACGAGCAGTACTTC. It codes for CASSHAAGTYEQYF.

The V gene is TRBV27, the J gene TRBJ1-4; 8 bases align to TRBD1. Germline trimming cut 5 bases from V and 4 bases from J; bases unmatched to any gene: 3. This CDR3 is built from 14 residues. CDR1 and CDR2 (germline): MNHEY, SMNVEV (reference sequence). Here the CDR3 DNA reads TGTGCCAGCAGTACAGGGGGTCTTAATGAAAAACTGTTTTTT. Translated, it gives CASSTGGLNEKLFF. Complete variable domain (other parts from reference TRBV27 and TRBJ1-4): EAQVTQNPRYLITVTGKKLTVTCSQNMNHEYMSWYRQDPGLGLRQIYYSMNVEVTDKGDVPEGYKVSRKEKRNFPLILESPSPNQTSLYFCASSTGGLNEKLFFGSGTQLSVL.

This chain uses TRBV4-2 with TRBJ2-2, with 7 bases that match TRBD2. CDR3 length equals 16 residues. From germline, CDR1 is LGHNA and CDR2 YNFKEQ. V lost 0 bases and J lost 4; bases outside the gene matches: 5. The CDR3 nucleotides are TGTGCCAGCAGCCAAGAAAAAACGGGGGGCACCGGGGAGCTGTTTTTT. As protein: CASSQEKTGGTGELFF.

The chain uses TRBV4-1 and TRBJ2-7; D is possibly TRBD1 (6 bases). The CDR3 contains 14 residues. The V and J ends lost 4 bases and 4 bases respectively, with 14 bases between them. Germline-derived CDR1 and CDR2 are MGHRA and YSYEKL. The CDR3 protein is CASSPTQGRYEQYF. In DNA, the CDR3 is TGCGCCAGCAGCCCAACACAGGGAAGGTACGAGCAGTACTTC.

This chain links TRBV4-1 with TRBJ2-5, with a possible D match to TRBD2 (5 bases). The germline CDR1 and CDR2 sequences are MGHRA and YSYEKL. Trimming took 1 base from V and 5 from J, leaving 8 bases between them. There are 13 residues in the CDR3. The chain's CDR3 is CASSQARGETQYF. CDR3 nucleotides: TGCGCCAGCAGCCAAGCTCGAGGGGAGACCCAGTACTTC.

V usage is TRBV7-6 and J usage is TRBJ1-1; D remains ambiguous. Between the trimmed V and J ends, which lost 5 bases and 3 bases, there was a span of 22 bases. The CDR3 covers 17 residues. CDR1 and CDR2 from the germline V gene are SGHVS and FNYEAQ. Written as DNA, the CDR3 is TGTGCCAGCAGCCCGAAGAGTATCAGGTGGTCGGACACTGAAGCTTTCTTT. Protein: CASSPKSIRWSDTEAFF.

The V call is TRBV27, the J call TRBJ1-2; D gene unclear. Trimming took 3 bases from V and 4 from J, leaving 9 bases between them. This CDR3 contains 13 residues. Germline CDR1 reads MNHEY; CDR2 reads SMNVEV (reference sequence). The CDR3: CASSFGETYGYTF. CDR3 coding DNA: TGTGCCAGCAGTTTCGGAGAAACCTATGGCTACACCTTC.

This chain links TRBV6-6 with TRBJ1-2; D gene uncertain. This CDR3 contains 14 residues. CDR1 is MNHNY, CDR2 SVGAGI, per germline (reference sequence). V dropped 7 bases and J dropped 6 bases, with 18 bases sitting between them. The CDR3 region has the DNA TGTGCCAGCACCCTCGACGGGTCTCCCCATGGCTACACCTTC. Amino acid sequence: CASTLDGSPHGYTF.

This sequence joins TRBV12-3 or TRBV12-4 and TRBJ1-5; a weak D match, TRBD1 (5 bases). V lost 8 bases to trimming and J lost 15 bases, with 20 bases between them. There are 12 residues in the CDR3. In nucleotides, the CDR3 is TGTGCCAGCCTTGGGGCCGGAGATGAGAGGCATTTT. Translation: CASLGAGDERHF.

The rearrangement joins TRBV6-4 to TRBJ2-3; the match to TRBD2 covers 7 bases. Per germline, CDR1 MRHNA and CDR2 SNTAGT. With 3 bases clipped from V and 4 bases from J, the junction kept 10 bases outside the gene matches. The CDR3 covers 16 residues. The CDR3 DNA is TGTGCCAGCAGTGATTTCGAGGGCGGGGGTGCAGATACGCAGTATTTT. It specifies CASSDFEGGGADTQYF.

V usage is TRBV11-2 and J usage is TRBJ1-1; tentative D call: TRBD1 (6 bases). The CDR3 is made up of 14 amino acids. Germline CDR1 SGHAT, CDR2 FQNNGV. Trimming pared 3 bases from V and 4 bases from J, leaving 12 bases between. CDR3 protein: CASSFLTGSTEAFF. The CDR3 DNA reads TGTGCCAGCAGCTTTTTAACAGGGAGCACTGAAGCTTTCTTT.

The V gene is TRBV5-1, the J gene TRBJ2-2, with D possibly TRBD2 on 6 matching bases. This CDR3 region has 16 residues. V was pared by 4 bases and J by 0 bases, with 13 bases between. Germline V CDR1 and CDR2: SGHRS, YFSETQ. Written as DNA, the CDR3 is TGCGCCAGCAGCCTCGCGGGGACGCCGAACACCGGGGAGCTGTTTTTT. Translated, it gives CASSLAGTPNTGELFF.

The chain recombines TRBV5-6 with TRBJ2-7; TRBD1 agrees at 7 bases. The CDR3 loop spans 13 amino acids. Germline trimming cut 4 bases from V and 2 bases from J; bases unmatched to any gene: 3. Germline V gene lookup returns CDR1 SGHDT and CDR2 YYEEEE. CDR3 DNA sequence: TGTGCCAGCAGCGCCGGGACAGCCTACGAGCAGTACTTC. It is translated as CASSAGTAYEQYF. The full variable domain, with the rest looked up from reference TRBV5-6 and TRBJ2-7, is DAGVTQSPTHLIKTRGQQVTLRCSPKSGHDTVSWYQQALGQGPQFIFQYYEEEERQRGNFPDRFSGHQFPNYSSELNVNALLLGDSALYLCASSAGTAYEQYFGPGTRLTVT.

This sequence joins TRBV4-1 and TRBJ2-4, with TRBD1 matching over 7 bases. In germline, CDR1 is MGHRA, CDR2 YSYEKL. The CDR3 consists of 18 residues. J gave up 1 base and V 4 bases, and 13 bases lay outside the gene matches. As DNA, the CDR3 is TGCGCCAGCAGCCCGGGGACAGTGAGGGGTTTGGCCAAAAACATTCAGTACTTC. Its protein is CASSPGTVRGLAKNIQYF.

The CDR3 loop reads CASSLTPGQGAYEQYF. The CDR3 DNA sequence: TGTGCCAGCAGCTTAACTCCGGGACAGGGGGCTTACGAGCAGTACTTC. This chain connects TRBV7-6 to TRBJ2-7; the match to TRBD1 covers 12 bases. Trimming at V came to 2 bases and at J to 4 bases, leaving 6 bases not matched to a gene. Germline assignment: CDR1 SGHVS and CDR2 FNYEAQ. The CDR3 contains 16 residues.

DNA of the CDR3: TGTGCCAGCAGTACGGACAGCGACAACTATGGCTACACCTTC. This encodes CASSTDSDNYGYTF. The rearrangement joins TRBV5-4 to TRBJ1-2, with a tentative D call TRBD1 (6 bases). Germline CDR1 SGHNT, CDR2 YYREEE (reference sequence). This CDR3 comprises 14 residues. V was shortened by 5 bases and J by 2 bases, with 13 bases between the two germline ends.

The rearrangement links TRBV6-5 to TRBJ2-1; TRBD2 matches 13 bases. CDR1 is MNHEY, CDR2 SVGAGI, per germline. This CDR3 has 15 residues. After removal of 5 bases from V and 14 bases from J, the junction contained 12 bases not matched to a gene. For the CDR3, the DNA is TGTGCCAGCAGTAAAACAGGGGTGACTAGCGGGAGGAAGTTCTTC. Its translation: CASSKTGVTSGRKFF.

This chain uses TRBV12-3 or TRBV12-4 with TRBJ1-2; no definite D call. V lost 2 bases to trimming and J lost 2 bases, with 6 bases between them. CDR3 length equals 13 residues. The CDR3 spells CASSLKPNYGYTF. For the CDR3, the DNA is TGTGCCAGCAGTTTAAAGCCGAACTATGGCTACACCTTC.

This chain uses TRBV3-1 (or the pseudogene TRBV3-2) with TRBJ1-5; the match to TRBD1 covers 9 bases. The germline CDR1 and CDR2 sequences are LGHDT and YNNKEL (reference sequence). After removal of 4 bases from V and 7 bases from J, the junction contained 2 bases not matched to a gene. The CDR3 covers 13 residues. The CDR3 loop is CASSPDRGQPQHF. The CDR3, as DNA: TGTGCCAGCAGCCCGGACAGGGGACAGCCCCAGCATTTT.

V gene TRBV5-4 combines with J gene TRBJ2-3, with 8 bases that match TRBD1. The length of the CDR3 is 15 residues. Per germline, CDR1 SGHNT and CDR2 YYREEE (reference sequence). J was trimmed by 2 bases and V by 3 bases; bases with no gene match: 5. CDR3 in amino acids: CASSSQGADTDTQYF. The CDR3 DNA sequence: TGTGCCAGCAGCTCGCAGGGGGCGGACACAGATACGCAGTATTTT.

V usage is TRBV5-1 and J usage is TRBJ2-3; tentatively, D is TRBD1 (6 bases). The CDR3 runs to 18 residues. CDR1 is SGHRS, CDR2 YFSETQ, per germline. Trimming took 0 bases from V and 0 from J, leaving 17 bases between them. CDR3 DNA sequence: TGCGCCAGCAGCTTGGCCATAAGAGGGCAGGGGAGCACAGATACGCAGTATTTT. Translation gives CASSLAIRGQGSTDTQYF.